One sample yielded the 17 T cell receptor beta chains listed below, sequenced in a study of blood T cell repertoires in COVID-19. Only in-frame clones appear in the TCRdb table, and some are missing; sequencing was by immunoSEQ multiplex PCR. Of 200,000 to 250,000 clones listed, roughly 75% are singletons. The sequenced material came from peripheral blood. The receptors come from an older woman with acute or convalescent COVID-19.

The chain joins TRBV30 to TRBJ2-3; weak D call: TRBD1 (5 bases). The CDR3 is made up of 12 amino acids. CDR1 is GTSNPN, CDR2 SVGIG, per germline (reference sequence). The V and J ends lost 4 bases and 3 bases respectively, with 8 bases between them. CDR3 in DNA: TGTGCCTGGACTTCAGGGACAGATACGCAGTATTTT. Protein sequence: CAWTSGTDTQYF.

The chain is built from TRBV19 and TRBJ1-3; TRBD1 agrees at 8 bases. The CDR3 is made up of 12 amino acids. V shed 9 bases and J 6 bases; nucleotides not matched to a gene: 4. CDR1 is LNHDA and CDR2 is SQIVND in the germline V gene (reference sequence). Here the CDR3 DNA reads TGTGCCAGCCCGGACAGGGCAAACACCATATATTTT. Encoded protein: CASPDRANTIYF.

The chain uses TRBV6-5 and TRBJ1-5; 7 positions agree with TRBD1. Germline CDR1 reads MNHEY; CDR2 reads SVGAGI. The CDR3 is 15 amino acids. Trimming removed 7 bases from V and 3 bases from J; junction bases left unmatched: 9. CDR3 nucleotide sequence: TGTGCCAGCACCTGGACAGGTATGGCCAATCAGCCCCAGCATTTT. This sequence encodes CASTWTGMANQPQHF.

The chain has TRBV29-1 and TRBJ2-1, with 8 bases that match TRBD1. This CDR3 contains 13 residues. The germline gives CDR1 SQVTM, CDR2 ANQGSEA. Trimming cost V 0 bases and J 6 bases; bases outside gene matches: 1. CDR3 DNA sequence: TGCAGCGTTGAAGATACAGGGGGCAATGAGCAGTTCTTC. This translates into CSVEDTGGNEQFF.

The rearrangement joins TRBV2 to TRBJ2-1; 9 bases map to TRBD1. V gave up 8 bases and J gave up 7 bases; unmatched junction bases: 6. CDR3 size: 13 residues. Germline V gene lookup returns CDR1 SNHLY and CDR2 FYNNEI. CDR3 protein: CASGGQGRNEQFF. CDR3 sequence (DNA): TGTGCCAGCGGAGGACAGGGGCGGAATGAGCAGTTCTTC.

V is TRBV12-3 or TRBV12-4 and J is TRBJ2-7; D is unclear. With 5 bases removed from V and 11 bases from J, the gap between germline ends came to 19 bases. The CDR3 consists of 13 residues. CDR3: CASSIPPARLKYF. CDR3 DNA sequence: TGTGCCAGCAGTATCCCCCCGGCCAGGTTGAAGTACTTC.

This chain connects TRBV10-1 to TRBJ2-3; a weak D match, TRBD2 (5 bases). V was shortened by 6 bases and J by 2 bases, with 15 bases between the two germline ends. This CDR3 has 15 residues. The germline CDR1 and CDR2 sequences are WNHNN and SYGVQD (reference sequence). CDR3 DNA sequence: TGCGCCAGCAGCCAGGACCTAGCCATCACAGATACGCAGTATTTT. Its protein product is CASSQDLAITDTQYF.

This clone is a singleton in its sample. V usage is TRBV7-2 and J usage is TRBJ1-2, with TRBD1 identical over 9 bases. J lost 3 bases, V lost 6 bases, and 2 bases had no gene match. The germline CDR1 and CDR2 sequences are SGHTA and FQGNSA. The CDR3 runs to 13 residues. The CDR3 loop reads CASRGTGYYGYTF. CDR3 nucleotide sequence: TGTGCCAGCAGGGGGACAGGGTACTATGGCTACACCTTC.

This chain uses TRBV6-2 or TRBV6-3 with TRBJ2-7; 9 bases line up with TRBD1. Trimming took 1 base from V and 3 from J; bases not matched to a gene: 10. Germline loops: CDR1 MNHEY, CDR2 SVGEGT. CDR3 size: 17 residues. The CDR3 sequence: CASSYFRHRGRLYEQYF. Here the CDR3 DNA reads TGTGCCAGCAGTTACTTTCGGCACAGGGGGCGTCTCTACGAGCAGTACTTC.

This chain links TRBV19 with TRBJ1-3; 9 bases match TRBD1. The ends lost 5 bases at V and 4 bases at J; junction bases unmatched: 6. The CDR3 covers 15 residues. CDR1 is LNHDA, CDR2 SQIVND, per germline (reference sequence). The CDR3 coding sequence is TGTGCCAGTAGTGGGGGACAGGGCCACGGAAACACCATATATTTT. Amino acid sequence: CASSGGQGHGNTIYF.

CDR3: CASSAQPTGLAGETQYF. Written as DNA, the CDR3 is TGTGCCAGCAGCGCTCAGCCCACGGGACTAGCTGGGGAGACCCAGTACTTC. The chain uses TRBV9 and TRBJ2-5; TRBD2 matches 9 bases. Unmatched junction bases numbered 14, after V lost 3 bases and J lost 5 bases. Germline-derived CDR1 and CDR2 are SGDLS and YYNGEE. This CDR3 is built from 17 residues.

The gene calls are TRBV7-9 and TRBJ2-7, with TRBD1 matching 10 bases. With 2 bases clipped from V and 5 bases from J, the junction kept 9 bases outside the gene matches. CDR3 length equals 16 residues. Germline CDR1 reads SEHNR; CDR2 reads FQNEAQ (reference sequence). The CDR3 protein is CASSLPPTGGVNEQYF. In DNA form, the CDR3 reads TGTGCCAGCAGCTTACCCCCGACAGGGGGCGTCAACGAGCAGTACTTC.

The chain uses TRBV30 and TRBJ1-4; 9 bases fit TRBD1. After removal of 2 bases from V and 4 bases from J, the junction contained 2 bases not matched to a gene. The CDR3 runs 14 residues. CDR1 GTSNPN and CDR2 SVGIG come from the germline V gene (reference sequence). The DNA for the CDR3 is TGTGCCTGGAGTAAGGGACAGGGTAATGAAAAACTGTTTTTT. Translated: CAWSKGQGNEKLFF.

The chain uses TRBV11-2 and TRBJ2-7, with a tentative D call TRBD1 (8 bases). V shed 1 base and J shed 2 bases, with 12 bases lying between them. The length of the CDR3 is 15 residues. Germline lookup yields CDR1 SGHAT and CDR2 FQNNGV. CDR3 loop: CASSLGTGRAYEQYF. The CDR3 DNA follows: TGTGCCAGCAGCTTAGGGACAGGGAGGGCCTACGAGCAGTACTTC.

The chain has TRBV19 and TRBJ2-3, with TRBD2 matching 9 bases. Unmatched junction bases numbered 8, after V lost 3 bases and J lost 1 base. The CDR3 contains 17 residues. Germline loops: CDR1 LNHDA, CDR2 SQIVND (reference sequence). The CDR3 bases are TGTGCCAGTAGTATCGGGCGGGGGGGGCGAGGCACAGATACGCAGTATTTT. It yields the protein CASSIGRGGRGTDTQYF.

This chain links TRBV5-4 with TRBJ2-3; 8 positions match TRBD2. Germline V CDR1 and CDR2: SGHNT, YYREEE (reference sequence). V dropped 4 bases and J dropped 1; count of bases not matched to a gene: 17. The CDR3 totals 19 residues. In nucleotides, the CDR3 is TGTGCCAGCAGCGATGTACTATCCGGGGGGGCCAAAGGCACAGATACGCAGTATTTT. Amino acids: CASSDVLSGGAKGTDTQYF.

The count of this clone is one. The genes are TRBV10-1 and TRBJ2-3; TRBD2 agrees at 9 bases. J gave up 2 bases and V 6 bases, and 6 bases lay outside the gene matches. Per germline, CDR1 WNHNN and CDR2 SYGVQD (reference sequence). The CDR3 spans 15 residues. CDR3 in DNA: TGCGCCAGCAGCCCAACTAGCGGGTTCACAGATACGCAGTATTTT. This translates into CASSPTSGFTDTQYF.